This T cell receptor (beta chain) was retrieved from a study of blood T cell repertoires in COVID-19. Study-level background: Samples came from the United States, Italy and Spain, spanning acute and convalescent COVID-19.

Individuals drawn from 24 US areas were about 18 to 89 years old. Two negative PCRs, clearance, or symptom resolution characterized the recovered Cohort 3 donors. Germline assignment: CDR1 LGHDT and CDR2 YNNKEL (reference sequence). The CDR3 has 14 residues. V gave up 4 bases and J gave up 6 bases; unmatched junction bases: 5. The method was immunoSEQ multiplex PCR; TCRdb's version includes in-frame clones alone and lacks a portion of them. The sample carries fewer than 250,000 clones, approximately 84% recorded once. The V call is TRBV3-1 (or the pseudogene TRBV3-2), the J call TRBJ1-1; 10 bases agree with TRBD1. The source material was PBMCs or T cells enriched from blood (not recorded which). The TCR comes from a man aged 55-75 years who had recovered from COVID-19. CDR3 sequence: CASSLWDRGSEAFF. CDR3 in DNA: TGTGCCAGCAGCCTATGGGACAGGGGATCTGAAGCTTTCTTT.